These T cell receptor beta chains were read from a single sample in a study of CD8+ T cells in alopecia areata. Repertoires were generated with immunoSEQ multiplex PCR, while TCRdb's copy carries only in-frame clones and drops some. Among 250,000 or so clones listed, 67% were seen once. The source was CD4+ T cells sorted from blood, collected at week 0. All receptors come from a human donor with alopecia areata. CDR3s include the opening cysteine and the closing phenylalanine or tryptophan. D genes are given only for firm matches. Expanded clones are given a class, and other clones once, few, many or no size at all.

CDR3 DNA: TGTGCCAGCCGTCAAGGGACAGGGGGGTTTGACGATACGCAGTATTTT
CDR3 protein: CASRQGTGGFDDTQYF
clone size: .
D gene: TRBD1
J gene: TRBJ2-3
V gene: TRBV27

CDR3 DNA: TGCAGCGTTGAAGTCCAGGGTACAGATACGCAGTATTTT
CDR3 protein: CSVEVQGTDTQYF
clone size: .
D gene: .
J gene: TRBJ2-3
V gene: TRBV29-1

CDR3 DNA: TGCAGCGTTGAAGTTACCGGGTATGGAAACACCATATATTTT
CDR3 protein: CSVEVTGYGNTIYF
clone size: .
D gene: .
J gene: TRBJ1-3
V gene: TRBV29-1

CDR3 DNA: TGTGCCAGCAGCGCCATGACAGGGTCCCCCTACGAGCAGTACTTC
CDR3 protein: CASSAMTGSPYEQYF
clone size: once
D gene: TRBD1
J gene: TRBJ2-7
V gene: TRBV5-6

CDR3 DNA: TGCAGCGTAGCGGACCCGGGAGAGACCCAGTACTTC
CDR3 protein: CSVADPGETQYF
clone size: .
D gene: .
J gene: TRBJ2-5
V gene: TRBV29-1

CDR3 DNA: TGTGCCATCAGTGAGCACGGACAGGAGGACACTGAAGCTTTCTTT
CDR3 protein: CAISEHGQEDTEAFF
clone size: .
D gene: TRBD1
J gene: TRBJ1-1
V gene: TRBV10-3

CDR3 DNA: TGTGCCAGCAGCTTAGCGGCGGCAGGGAATGGCTACACCTTC
CDR3 protein: CASSLAAAGNGYTF
clone size: once
D gene: .
J gene: TRBJ1-2
V gene: TRBV7-9

CDR3 DNA: TGCAGCGTTGGGTTACAGACAGATACGCAGTATTTT
CDR3 protein: CSVGLQTDTQYF
clone size: once
D gene: .
J gene: TRBJ2-3
V gene: TRBV29-1

CDR3 DNA: TGTGCCTGGAGTGTGACTAGCAATCAGCCCCAGCATTTT
CDR3 protein: CAWSVTSNQPQHF
clone size: .
D gene: .
J gene: TRBJ1-5
V gene: TRBV30

CDR3 DNA: TGTGCCACCCGAGGACAGGGTTTGGAGACCCAGTACTTC
CDR3 protein: CATRGQGLETQYF
clone size: .
D gene: TRBD1
J gene: TRBJ2-5
V gene: TRBV10-3

CDR3 DNA: TGTGCCAGCAGCTTAGACTACTCCTACGAGCAGTACTTC
CDR3 protein: CASSLDYSYEQYF
clone size: few
D gene: .
J gene: TRBJ2-7
V gene: TRBV7-3

CDR3 DNA: TGTGCCAGCAGCTTTCGGGACACTGACTACGAGCAGTACTTC
CDR3 protein: CASSFRDTDYEQYF
clone size: .
D gene: .
J gene: TRBJ2-7
V gene: TRBV7-9

CDR3 DNA: TGCGCCAGCAGTCTCCTACGATCCTCTGGAAACACCATATATTTT
CDR3 protein: CASSLLRSSGNTIYF
clone size: .
D gene: .
J gene: TRBJ1-3
V gene: TRBV23-1

CDR3 DNA: TGCGCCAGCAGCTCGAATGGGGATCCGACAGATACGCAGTATTTT
CDR3 protein: CASSSNGDPTDTQYF
clone size: .
D gene: .
J gene: TRBJ2-3
V gene: TRBV5-1

CDR3 DNA: TGCGCCAGCAGCTTGGGGGCAGCGAACACCGGGGAGCTGTTTTTT
CDR3 protein: CASSLGAANTGELFF
clone size: .
D gene: .
J gene: TRBJ2-2
V gene: TRBV5-1

CDR3 DNA: TGTGCCTCGAGCGTTAATGAAAAACTGTTTTTT
CDR3 protein: CASSVNEKLFF
clone size: .
D gene: .
J gene: TRBJ1-4
V gene: TRBV30

CDR3 DNA: TGTGCCAGCAGCTTCCGGACAGTGGGAGATTCACCCCTCCACTTT
CDR3 protein: CASSFRTVGDSPLHF
clone size: few
D gene: .
J gene: TRBJ1-6
V gene: TRBV9

CDR3 DNA: TGCAGCGTGAGGGCCAGCTCTGGAAACACCATATATTTT
CDR3 protein: CSVRASSGNTIYF
clone size: .
D gene: .
J gene: TRBJ1-3
V gene: TRBV29-1

CDR3 DNA: TGCACCGCGACCGGGGCCGACAACGGCTACACCTTC
CDR3 protein: CTATGADNGYTF
clone size: .
D gene: .
J gene: TRBJ1-2
V gene: TRBV29-1

CDR3 DNA: TGTGCCAGCAGCTTACAGGATAATTCACCCCTCCACTTT
CDR3 protein: CASSLQDNSPLHF
clone size: .
D gene: .
J gene: TRBJ1-6
V gene: TRBV11-2

CDR3 DNA: TGTGCCAGCAGCACCACGCCGGGACAGCCTTCTGGGCCCCTCCACTTT
CDR3 protein: CASSTTPGQPSGPLHF
clone size: few
D gene: TRBD1
J gene: TRBJ1-6
V gene: TRBV9

CDR3 DNA: TGCGCCAGCAGCTTGGACCCCGTCACAGATACGCAGTATTTT
CDR3 protein: CASSLDPVTDTQYF
clone size: once
D gene: .
J gene: TRBJ2-3
V gene: TRBV5-1

CDR3 DNA: TGTGCCTGGAGATCCTATGGCTACACCTTC
CDR3 protein: CAWRSYGYTF
clone size: .
D gene: .
J gene: TRBJ1-2
V gene: TRBV30

CDR3 DNA: TGTGCCTGGAGGGACAGGGGGAGCGGCTACACCTTC
CDR3 protein: CAWRDRGSGYTF
clone size: .
D gene: TRBD1
J gene: TRBJ1-2
V gene: TRBV30

CDR3 DNA: TGCAGCGTTGCTCATAGCGGGGTGTTTAATGAGCAGTTCTTC
CDR3 protein: CSVAHSGVFNEQFF
clone size: .
D gene: TRBD2
J gene: TRBJ2-1
V gene: TRBV29-1

CDR3 DNA: TGCGCCAGCAGCCAGTCACCGGGACAGGGGGCCTACGAGCAGTACTTC
CDR3 protein: CASSQSPGQGAYEQYF
clone size: .
D gene: TRBD1
J gene: TRBJ2-7
V gene: TRBV4-1

CDR3 DNA: TGTGCCAGCAGTTATCGACAGCCGAGGAACACTGAAGCTTTCTTT
CDR3 protein: CASSYRQPRNTEAFF
clone size: .
D gene: .
J gene: TRBJ1-1
V gene: TRBV6-5

CDR3 DNA: TGTGCCAGCAGCTTCAGCTCCCCGCAAGAGACCCAGTACTTC
CDR3 protein: CASSFSSPQETQYF
clone size: .
D gene: .
J gene: TRBJ2-5
V gene: TRBV11-2

CDR3 DNA: TGCGCCAGCAGCCACCGGAATTCACCCCTCCACTTT
CDR3 protein: CASSHRNSPLHF
clone size: .
D gene: .
J gene: TRBJ1-6
V gene: TRBV4-3

CDR3 DNA: TGTGCCTGGAGCGTACCACGGGGGCAGGTCTACGAGCAGTACTTC
CDR3 protein: CAWSVPRGQVYEQYF
clone size: once
D gene: .
J gene: TRBJ2-7
V gene: TRBV30

CDR3 DNA: TGTGCCAGCAGTTACCCCAGCGGGGGGATCACAGATACGCAGTATTTT
CDR3 protein: CASSYPSGGITDTQYF
clone size: few
D gene: TRBD2
J gene: TRBJ2-3
V gene: TRBV6-6

CDR3 DNA: TGTGCCAGCAGCTTTACAGGGGTGGACACCGGGGAGCTGTTTTTT
CDR3 protein: CASSFTGVDTGELFF
clone size: .
D gene: TRBD1
J gene: TRBJ2-2
V gene: TRBV11-2

CDR3 DNA: TGTGCCAGCAGCATCGGACTGTGCACAGATACGCAGTATTTT
CDR3 protein: CASSIGLCTDTQYF
clone size: .
D gene: .
J gene: TRBJ2-3
V gene: TRBV5-7

CDR3 DNA: TGTGCCTGGAGTGTAACAGGGTATCGGGACGAGCAGTACTTC
CDR3 protein: CAWSVTGYRDEQYF
clone size: .
D gene: .
J gene: TRBJ2-7
V gene: TRBV30

CDR3 DNA: TGTGCCAGTAGTCTCGGACTAGCGGGGGGCCCAGAGACCCAGTACTTC
CDR3 protein: CASSLGLAGGPETQYF
clone size: .
D gene: TRBD2
J gene: TRBJ2-5
V gene: TRBV19

CDR3 DNA: TGCAGCGTTGCCTTCGATGAGCAGTTCTTC
CDR3 protein: CSVAFDEQFF
clone size: .
D gene: .
J gene: TRBJ2-1
V gene: TRBV29-1

CDR3 DNA: TGCAGCGTGGGACGGGACAGGGCCTATGGCTACACCTTC
CDR3 protein: CSVGRDRAYGYTF
clone size: .
D gene: TRBD1
J gene: TRBJ1-2
V gene: TRBV29-1

CDR3 DNA: TGCAGCGTTCTTCAGGACAGGGGGTCAGAGACCCAGTACTTC
CDR3 protein: CSVLQDRGSETQYF
clone size: once
D gene: TRBD1
J gene: TRBJ2-5
V gene: TRBV29-1

CDR3 DNA: TGCAGCGCCCGACAGGGACCCTACGAGCAGTACTTC
CDR3 protein: CSARQGPYEQYF
clone size: .
D gene: TRBD1
J gene: TRBJ2-7
V gene: TRBV29-1

CDR3 DNA: TGTGCCAGTAGTATGTTGGGCGGGGCGTCCTACGAGCAGTACTTC
CDR3 protein: CASSMLGGASYEQYF
clone size: .
D gene: .
J gene: TRBJ2-7
V gene: TRBV19

CDR3 DNA: TGCAGCGGCGACCTGCGGGGGGCCACAGATACGCAGTATTTT
CDR3 protein: CSGDLRGATDTQYF
clone size: few
D gene: TRBD2
J gene: TRBJ2-3
V gene: TRBV29-1

CDR3 DNA: TGCAGCGTTCGTTCGACAGGGAGCTCCTACGAGCAGTACTTC
CDR3 protein: CSVRSTGSSYEQYF
clone size: few
D gene: TRBD1
J gene: TRBJ2-7
V gene: TRBV29-1

CDR3 DNA: TGCAGCGTTGACAGTGAGCAGTTCTTC
CDR3 protein: CSVDSEQFF
clone size: few
D gene: .
J gene: TRBJ2-1
V gene: TRBV29-1

CDR3 DNA: TGTGCCAGCAGCGTAGCTTCCACCGGGGAGCTGTTTTTT
CDR3 protein: CASSVASTGELFF
clone size: .
D gene: .
J gene: TRBJ2-2
V gene: TRBV9

CDR3 DNA: TGCGCCAGCAGCAGGGGGAACACTGAAGCTTTCTTT
CDR3 protein: CASSRGNTEAFF
clone size: .
D gene: .
J gene: TRBJ1-1
V gene: TRBV4-1

CDR3 DNA: TGTGCCTGGAGTGGGGCTAGCGGGGTGCTAGATACGCAGTATTTT
CDR3 protein: CAWSGASGVLDTQYF
clone size: .
D gene: TRBD2
J gene: TRBJ2-3
V gene: TRBV30

CDR3 DNA: TGTGCCAGCAGTGATCAAACGGACAGTCCCTACGAGCAGTACTTC
CDR3 protein: CASSDQTDSPYEQYF
clone size: .
D gene: .
J gene: TRBJ2-7
V gene: TRBV25-1

CDR3 DNA: TGTGCCAGCAGCTTGACAGGGGGTGAGCAGTTCTTC
CDR3 protein: CASSLTGGEQFF
clone size: .
D gene: TRBD1
J gene: TRBJ2-1
V gene: TRBV5-6

CDR3 DNA: TGTGCCAGCAGCCCCCGGGGACGCTACGAGCAGTACTTC
CDR3 protein: CASSPRGRYEQYF
clone size: .
D gene: .
J gene: TRBJ2-7
V gene: TRBV6-5

CDR3 DNA: TGTGCCAGCAGCTTGTTGGCTAGCGCAATCACAGATACGCAGTATTTT
CDR3 protein: CASSLLASAITDTQYF
clone size: .
D gene: .
J gene: TRBJ2-3
V gene: TRBV7-9

CDR3 DNA: TGTGCCAGCTCGGGGGCAGTACCCAAGATCGGCACCCCACCCCTCCACTTT
CDR3 protein: CASSGAVPKIGTPPLHF
clone size: .
D gene: .
J gene: TRBJ1-6
V gene: TRBV7-8

CDR3 DNA: TGCAGCGTTGAATCGGGGACCCAGTACTTC
CDR3 protein: CSVESGTQYF
clone size: .
D gene: .
J gene: TRBJ2-5
V gene: TRBV29-1

CDR3 DNA: TGCAGCGTTGGCAGGGCATCCTACGAGCAGTACTTC
CDR3 protein: CSVGRASYEQYF
clone size: .
D gene: .
J gene: TRBJ2-7
V gene: TRBV29-1

CDR3 DNA: TGTGCCAGCAGCTTAGGGGCGGGCCACTTCTATGGCTACACCTTC
CDR3 protein: CASSLGAGHFYGYTF
clone size: .
D gene: .
J gene: TRBJ1-2
V gene: TRBV7-9

CDR3 DNA: TGTGCCAGCAGCGTAGAGTTGAGGACTGAAGCTTTCTTT
CDR3 protein: CASSVELRTEAFF
clone size: .
D gene: .
J gene: TRBJ1-1
V gene: TRBV9

CDR3 DNA: TGTGCCAGCAGTGTCCGGGGGGACACCGGGGAGCTGTTTTTT
CDR3 protein: CASSVRGDTGELFF
clone size: .
D gene: TRBD2
J gene: TRBJ2-2
V gene: TRBV25-1

CDR3 DNA: TGTGCCAGCAGCTTAGGGACAGGGGTTACCCCCGGGGAGCTGTTTTTT
CDR3 protein: CASSLGTGVTPGELFF
clone size: .
D gene: TRBD1
J gene: TRBJ2-2
V gene: TRBV7-2

CDR3 DNA: TGCGCCAGCAGGCGGGACAGGGTCGCCTACGAGCAGTACTTC
CDR3 protein: CASRRDRVAYEQYF
clone size: .
D gene: TRBD1
J gene: TRBJ2-7
V gene: TRBV4-1

CDR3 DNA: TGTGCCAGCAGCTTAGGGCCTTACACAGATACGCAGTATTTT
CDR3 protein: CASSLGPYTDTQYF
clone size: .
D gene: .
J gene: TRBJ2-3
V gene: TRBV7-2

CDR3 DNA: TGTGCCAGCAGCCGAGAAGGGGGCCAGGCCCACAATGAGCAGTTCTTC
CDR3 protein: CASSREGGQAHNEQFF
clone size: .
D gene: TRBD1
J gene: TRBJ2-1
V gene: TRBV4-2